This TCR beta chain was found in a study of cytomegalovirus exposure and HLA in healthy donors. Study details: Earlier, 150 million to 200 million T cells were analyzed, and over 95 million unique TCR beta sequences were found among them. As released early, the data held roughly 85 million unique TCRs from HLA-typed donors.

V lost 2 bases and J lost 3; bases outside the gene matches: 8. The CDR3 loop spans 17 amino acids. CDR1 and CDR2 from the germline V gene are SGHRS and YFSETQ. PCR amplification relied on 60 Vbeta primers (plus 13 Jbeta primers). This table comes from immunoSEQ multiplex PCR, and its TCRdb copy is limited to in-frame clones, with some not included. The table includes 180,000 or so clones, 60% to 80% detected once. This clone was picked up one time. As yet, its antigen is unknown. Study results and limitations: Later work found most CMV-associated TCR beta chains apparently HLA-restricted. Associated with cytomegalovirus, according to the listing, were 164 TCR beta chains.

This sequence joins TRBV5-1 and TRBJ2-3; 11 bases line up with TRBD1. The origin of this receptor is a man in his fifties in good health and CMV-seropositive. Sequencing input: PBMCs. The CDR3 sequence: CASSFTGGTGGTDTQYF. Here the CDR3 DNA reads TGCGCCAGCAGCTTCACGGGAGGGACAGGGGGTACAGATACGCAGTATTTT. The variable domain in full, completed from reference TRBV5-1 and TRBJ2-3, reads KAGVTQTPRYLIKTRGQQVTLSCSPISGHRSVSWYQQTPGQGLQFLFEYFSETQRNKGNFPGRFSGRQFSNSRSEMNVSTLELGDSALYLCASSFTGGTGGTDTQYFGPGTRLTVL.